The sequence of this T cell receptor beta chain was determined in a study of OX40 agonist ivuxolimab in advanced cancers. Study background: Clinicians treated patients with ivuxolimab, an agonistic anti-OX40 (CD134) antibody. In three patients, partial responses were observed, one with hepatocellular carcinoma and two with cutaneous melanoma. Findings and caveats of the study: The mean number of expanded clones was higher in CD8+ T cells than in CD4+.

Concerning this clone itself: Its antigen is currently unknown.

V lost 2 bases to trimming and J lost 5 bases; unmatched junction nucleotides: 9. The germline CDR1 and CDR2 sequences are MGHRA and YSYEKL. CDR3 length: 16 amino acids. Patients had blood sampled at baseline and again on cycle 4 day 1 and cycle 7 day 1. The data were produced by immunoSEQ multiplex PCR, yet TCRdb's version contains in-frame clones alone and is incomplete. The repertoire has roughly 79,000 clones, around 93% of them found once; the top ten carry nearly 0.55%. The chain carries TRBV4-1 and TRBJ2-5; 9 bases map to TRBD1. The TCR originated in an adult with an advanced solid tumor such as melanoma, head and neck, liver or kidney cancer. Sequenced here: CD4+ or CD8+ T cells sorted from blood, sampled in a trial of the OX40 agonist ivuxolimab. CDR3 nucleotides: TGCGCCAGCAGCCAACAACCCGGGACAGGGTACGAGACCCAGTACTTC. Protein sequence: CASSQQPGTGYETQYF.